Listed below are T cell receptor beta chains from one sample, sequenced in a study of OX40 agonist ivuxolimab in advanced cancers. Repertoires were generated with immunoSEQ multiplex PCR, while TCRdb's copy carries only in-frame clones and drops some. The sample yields some 80,000 clones, roughly 91% seen once. This specimen was CD4+ or CD8+ T cells sorted from blood, taken in a trial of the OX40 agonist ivuxolimab. The receptors were sampled from an adult with an advanced solid tumor such as melanoma, head and neck, liver or kidney cancer. Both conserved end residues are part of each CDR3. A D gene is named only where the DNA matches it firmly. Where a row states a size, it is once, few, many or the class of an expanded clone; other rows omit it.

cdr3_nt,cdr3_aa,v_call,j_call,clone_size,d_call,cdr3_length
TGCGCCAGCAGCTGGGGTCGGGACGGGGACACTGAAGCTTTCTTT,CASSWGRDGDTEAFF,TRBV5-1,TRBJ1-1,NA,NA,15
TGCGCCAGCAGCCAAGGCATAAGATCGGACAGGCCACGGGGAAACACCATATATTTT,CASSQGIRSDRPRGNTIYF,TRBV4-1,TRBJ1-3,NA,TRBD1,19
TGTGCCAGTAGTATCATGAGGACCTATGGCTACACCTTC,CASSIMRTYGYTF,TRBV19,TRBJ1-2,NA,NA,13
TGCGCCAGCAGCCCTTCCTGGATTGGGGAGAACACTGAAGCTTTCTTT,CASSPSWIGENTEAFF,TRBV4-1,TRBJ1-1,NA,NA,16
TGCGCCAGCAGCTTATTAGGGGGCGGTCAGCCCCAGCATTTT,CASSLLGGGQPQHF,TRBV5-1,TRBJ1-5,NA,TRBD1,14
TGTGCCAGCAGCTTGGGGATTGAGGTCAATGAGCAGTTCTTC,CASSLGIEVNEQFF,TRBV5-5,TRBJ2-1,NA,NA,14
TGTGCCAGTAGCCTTGGGGTAGATACGCAGTATTTT,CASSLGVDTQYF,TRBV19,TRBJ2-3,NA,NA,12
TGTGCCAGCAGCCCGGGACAGGGGGCGGGAGAGACCCAGTACTTC,CASSPGQGAGETQYF,TRBV7-9,TRBJ2-5,NA,TRBD1,15
TGTGCCAGCAGTTCAGGCTCTGGCTACACCTTC,CASSSGSGYTF,TRBV6-5,TRBJ1-2,few,NA,11
TGTGCCAGTAGTTCAAGTTGGTGGGACGGGCCCCAGCATTTT,CASSSSWWDGPQHF,TRBV19,TRBJ1-5,once,NA,14
TGTGCCACCAGCAGAGGGGGCTTCTCTGGAAACACCATATATTTT,CATSRGGFSGNTIYF,TRBV15,TRBJ1-3,NA,NA,15
TGTGCCACCAGAGGTTCAGGGCGCAACTATGGCTACACCTTC,CATRGSGRNYGYTF,TRBV28,TRBJ1-2,NA,NA,14
TGTGCCAGCAGTTCCGCGCCATGGACCGAAGCTTTCTTT,CASSSAPWTEAFF,TRBV28,TRBJ1-1,NA,NA,13
TGTGCCAGCAGCAAAGGAGAGGGTAGAAGCAATCAGCCCCAGCATTTT,CASSKGEGRSNQPQHF,TRBV21-1,TRBJ1-5,NA,NA,16
TGTGCCAGCAGTGAGCAGGGGTTCCACTATGGCTACACCTTC,CASSEQGFHYGYTF,TRBV6-1,TRBJ1-2,NA,NA,14
TGTGCCAGCAGCTTCCCCGGGACAGGGGTGGCGACCCAGTACTTC,CASSFPGTGVATQYF,TRBV5-6,TRBJ2-5,NA,TRBD1,15
TGTGCCAGCAGCGTAGGGGGGGAGCAGTACTTC,CASSVGGEQYF,TRBV11-2,TRBJ2-7,NA,NA,11
TGTGCCAGCAGGGCTTGGGCACTAGCGGATACTGAGCAGTTCTTC,CASRAWALADTEQFF,TRBV7-9,TRBJ2-1,NA,TRBD2,15
TGTGCCAGCAGCTTAGGGGACAGTGGACAGGCTTTCTTT,CASSLGDSGQAFF,TRBV7-9,TRBJ1-1,NA,TRBD1,13
TGTGCCAGCAGTCCGAGGACAGGGGGCACCCAAGAGACCCAGTACTTC,CASSPRTGGTQETQYF,TRBV5-5,TRBJ2-5,NA,TRBD1,16
TGTGCCTGGAGATCCGAGGTGGACTCAATTAATGAAAAACTGTTTTTT,CAWRSEVDSINEKLFF,TRBV30,TRBJ1-4,NA,NA,16
TGTGCCAGCAGCTCCAAGGGTGGTTTTAGCACAGATACGCAGTATTTT,CASSSKGGFSTDTQYF,TRBV5-4,TRBJ2-3,once,NA,16
TGTGCCAGCAGCACGGACGGGGGGGGCTACACCTTC,CASSTDGGGYTF,TRBV5-4,TRBJ1-2,NA,NA,12
TGTGCCAGCAGGATTCCCGGGACCCAAGGAGGCTACACCTTC,CASRIPGTQGGYTF,TRBV28,TRBJ1-2,NA,NA,14
TGTGCTAGTGGTTTGTTCAACGCCGGGAGACTCTACGAGCAGTACTTC,CASGLFNAGRLYEQYF,TRBV12-5,TRBJ2-7,NA,NA,16
TGCGCCAGCACCACCGGGGGTGAAAGGGAGCAGTACTTC,CASTTGGEREQYF,TRBV5-1,TRBJ2-7,NA,NA,13
TGTGCCGCCCGATTCTCTGGGGCCAACGTCCTGACTTTC,CAARFSGANVLTF,TRBV25-1,TRBJ2-6,NA,NA,13
TGTGCCAGCAGTATGGAGTACGAGCAGTACTTC,CASSMEYEQYF,TRBV2,TRBJ2-7,NA,NA,11
TGTGCCAGCAGACCCAGGGCTAGCACTGAAGCTTTCTTT,CASRPRASTEAFF,TRBV6-5,TRBJ1-1,few,NA,13
TGTGCCAGCAGGGACTCTCAGGTGGATACGCAGTATTTT,CASRDSQVDTQYF,TRBV19,TRBJ2-3,NA,NA,13
TGTGCCAGCAGCCAGCAGGGACTAGCGGGCAGCGAGCAGTACTTC,CASSQQGLAGSEQYF,TRBV4-2,TRBJ2-7,NA,TRBD2,15
TGTGCCAGCAGCTTGGAGGGTAGCGGGAGGGCTGATGAGCAGTTCTTC,CASSLEGSGRADEQFF,TRBV5-4,TRBJ2-1,NA,TRBD2,16
TGTGCCAGCAGGCCCAGTGGAACTGAAGCTTTCTTT,CASRPSGTEAFF,TRBV2,TRBJ1-1,NA,NA,12
TGTGCCAGCAGCTTAGAGACCTCCTATAATTCACCCCTCCACTTT,CASSLETSYNSPLHF,TRBV5-8,TRBJ1-6,NA,NA,15
TGCGCCAGCAGCTCGACAGGGCCTAGCACAGATACGCAGTATTTT,CASSSTGPSTDTQYF,TRBV5-1,TRBJ2-3,NA,TRBD1,15
TGCGCCAGCAGCTCGCAGGACCCCGGGGAAAAACTGTTTTTT,CASSSQDPGEKLFF,TRBV5-1,TRBJ1-4,NA,NA,14
TGTGCCAGCAATTCGATAGGGGCGGACTATGGCTACACCTTC,CASNSIGADYGYTF,TRBV7-9,TRBJ1-2,NA,NA,14
TGTGCCAGCAGCACCACTTCGGGATCTAACACCGGGGAGCTGTTTTTT,CASSTTSGSNTGELFF,TRBV7-2,TRBJ2-2,NA,NA,16
TGCGCCAGCAGCTTGGGGGGACACCAGGCAAATAATTCACCCCTCCACTTT,CASSLGGHQANNSPLHF,TRBV5-1,TRBJ1-6,NA,NA,17
TGTGCCAGCAGCTTCGTAGCGGACTCCTACAATGAGCAGTTCTTC,CASSFVADSYNEQFF,TRBV11-2,TRBJ2-1,NA,NA,15
TGTGCCATCGGGGGGAAATCGAGGGAAGAGACCCAGTACTTC,CAIGGKSREETQYF,TRBV10-3,TRBJ2-5,NA,NA,14
TGCGCCAGCAGCTTGGTAGGACAGGGAGCCCTGGGCACTGAAGCTTTCTTT,CASSLVGQGALGTEAFF,TRBV5-1,TRBJ1-1,few,TRBD1,17
TGTGCCAGCAGCTTAGCGCCGACTAGCCGGGGGGAGACCCAGTACTTC,CASSLAPTSRGETQYF,TRBV7-6,TRBJ2-5,NA,TRBD2,16
TGTGCCAGCAGCTTATATAGCGGTCCCTACAATGAGCAGTTCTTC,CASSLYSGPYNEQFF,TRBV11-1,TRBJ2-1,NA,NA,15
TGTGCCAGCAGCCCCCACCTGGACAGGGTTCCCCTTTATGGCTACACCTTC,CASSPHLDRVPLYGYTF,TRBV6-4,TRBJ1-2,NA,TRBD1,17
TGTGCCACCAACACCGGGGGGAGAACCGGGGAGCTGTTTTTT,CATNTGGRTGELFF,TRBV10-3,TRBJ2-2,NA,TRBD2,14
TGTGCCAGCAGCTTAGGTCCTAGGCAGACCCAGTACTTC,CASSLGPRQTQYF,TRBV11-3,TRBJ2-5,NA,NA,13
TGTGCCAGCAGGCGGGAGGCCTACTACGAGCAGTACTTC,CASRREAYYEQYF,TRBV27,TRBJ2-7,NA,TRBD2,13
TGCGCCAGCAGCCAAGGTCAATTCAGCTCCTACAATGAGCAGTTCTTC,CASSQGQFSSYNEQFF,TRBV4-1,TRBJ2-1,once,NA,16
TGCGCCAGTTCTTGGACTAGCGGAACTAGCACAGATACGCAGTATTTT,CASSWTSGTSTDTQYF,TRBV5-1,TRBJ2-3,once,TRBD2,16
TGTGCCAGCAGCCACCAGAGGGAGGATAATTCACCCCTCCACTTT,CASSHQREDNSPLHF,TRBV7-9,TRBJ1-6,NA,NA,15
TGTGCCAGCAGCTTAGGGGTAGGGGACACTGAAGCTTTCTTT,CASSLGVGDTEAFF,TRBV7-9,TRBJ1-1,NA,NA,14
TGTGCCAGCAGCCAATTGAGCCCAGATACGCAGTATTTT,CASSQLSPDTQYF,TRBV4-2,TRBJ2-3,NA,NA,13
TGCGCCAGCAGCTTGGTGGGGATCAAGGAAAAACTGTTTTTT,CASSLVGIKEKLFF,TRBV5-1,TRBJ1-4,NA,NA,14
TGCGCCAGCAGCTCCGGGATCGGGCTCGCAGATACGCAGTATTTT,CASSSGIGLADTQYF,TRBV5-1,TRBJ2-3,NA,NA,15
TGTGCCAGCAGCTCCGGGACAAATCGCGGCTACGAGCAGTACTTC,CASSSGTNRGYEQYF,TRBV6-5,TRBJ2-7,NA,NA,15
TGTGCCTGTGACCGGGACAGGCGCTACGAGCAGTACTTC,CACDRDRRYEQYF,TRBV30,TRBJ2-7,NA,TRBD1,13
TGTGCCAGTACCGATCGGGGTGGCTACACCTTC,CASTDRGGYTF,TRBV19,TRBJ1-2,once,NA,11